This TCR beta chain is drawn from a study of cytomegalovirus exposure and HLA in healthy donors. For this clone: The antigen is not known.

Germline V gives CDR1 MNHEY, CDR2 SVGAGI. The CDR3 is 15 amino acids. V was clipped by 7 bases and J by 1 base; unmatched bases: 6. Study observations and caveats: Equally common other TCR beta chains were less clonally expanded than HLA-associated ones, a later analysis found. Diagnosis of cytomegalovirus status made by the classifier reportedly showed high specificity and sensitivity.

The PCR employed 60 Vbeta primers together with 13 Jbeta primers. Profiling relied on immunoSEQ multiplex PCR, and the TCRdb table lists in-frame clones only, not all of them. The sample has 90,000 to 95,000 clones, roughly 73% seen once. V gene TRBV6-5 combines with J gene TRBJ2-2; 7 nucleotides agree with TRBD1. This clonotype was obtained from a male donor in good health and CMV-seropositive. The sample comprised PBMCs. Written as DNA, the CDR3 is TGTGCCAGCAATCAGGGGACAGAGAACACCGGGGAGCTGTTTTTT. Its protein is CASNQGTENTGELFF.